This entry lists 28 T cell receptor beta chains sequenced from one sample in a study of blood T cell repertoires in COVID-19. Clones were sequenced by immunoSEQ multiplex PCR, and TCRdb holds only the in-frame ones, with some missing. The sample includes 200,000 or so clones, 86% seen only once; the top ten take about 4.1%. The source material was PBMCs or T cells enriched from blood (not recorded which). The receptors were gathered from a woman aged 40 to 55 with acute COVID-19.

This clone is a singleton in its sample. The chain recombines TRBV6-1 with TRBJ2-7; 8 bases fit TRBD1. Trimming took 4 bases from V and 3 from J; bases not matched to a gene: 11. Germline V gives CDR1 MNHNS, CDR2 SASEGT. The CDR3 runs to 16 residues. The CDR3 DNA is TGTGCCAGCAGTGGCCTTCGGACAGGGTTATACTACGAGCAGTACTTC. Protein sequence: CASSGLRTGLYYEQYF.

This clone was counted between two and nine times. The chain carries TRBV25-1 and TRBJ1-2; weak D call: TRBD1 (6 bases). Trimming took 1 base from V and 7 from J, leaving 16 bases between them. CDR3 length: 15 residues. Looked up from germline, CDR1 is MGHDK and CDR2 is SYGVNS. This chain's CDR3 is CASSESGRGVVGYTF. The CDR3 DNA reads TGTGCCAGCAGTGAATCTGGCAGGGGAGTGGTTGGCTACACCTTC.

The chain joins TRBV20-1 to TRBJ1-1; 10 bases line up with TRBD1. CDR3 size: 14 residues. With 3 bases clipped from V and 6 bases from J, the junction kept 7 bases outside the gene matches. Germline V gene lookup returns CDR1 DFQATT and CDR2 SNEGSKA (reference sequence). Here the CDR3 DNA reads TGCAGTGCTAGTACTAAGGGACAGGGGTCTGAAGCTTTCTTT. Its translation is CSASTKGQGSEAFF.

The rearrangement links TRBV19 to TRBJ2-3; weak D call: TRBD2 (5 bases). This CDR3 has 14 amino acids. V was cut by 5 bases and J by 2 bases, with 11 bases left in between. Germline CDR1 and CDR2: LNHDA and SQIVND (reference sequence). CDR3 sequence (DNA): TGTGCCAGTAGTTCCCGACTACCCACAGATACGCAGTATTTT. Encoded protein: CASSSRLPTDTQYF.

CDR3 sequence: CASSLGPSTDTQYF. DNA of the CDR3: TGTGCCAGCAGCTTAGGGCCGAGCACAGATACGCAGTATTTT. The chain joins TRBV11-2 to TRBJ2-3; D remains ambiguous. Germline V gives CDR1 SGHAT, CDR2 FQNNGV. The CDR3 has 14 residues. Trimming stripped 1 base from V and 0 bases from J, with 5 bases between.

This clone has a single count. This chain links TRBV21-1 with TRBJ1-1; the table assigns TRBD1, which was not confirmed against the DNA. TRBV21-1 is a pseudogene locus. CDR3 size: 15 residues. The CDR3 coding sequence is TGTGCCAGCAGCACCTCCCGGACAGAGGACACTGAAGCTTTCTTT. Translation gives CASSTSRTEDTEAFF.

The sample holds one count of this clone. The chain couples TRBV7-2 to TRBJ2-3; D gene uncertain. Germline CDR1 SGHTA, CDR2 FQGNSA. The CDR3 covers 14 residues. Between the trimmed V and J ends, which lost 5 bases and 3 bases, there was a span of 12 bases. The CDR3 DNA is TGTGCCAGCAGCCCCGGTTGGTTTACAGATACGCAGTATTTT. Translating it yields CASSPGWFTDTQYF. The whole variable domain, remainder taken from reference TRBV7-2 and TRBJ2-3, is GAGVSQSPSNKVTEKGKDVELRCDPISGHTALYWYRQSLGQGLEFLIYFQGNSAPDKSGLPSDRFSAERTGGSVSTLTIQRTQQEDSAVYLCASSPGWFTDTQYFGPGTRLTVL.

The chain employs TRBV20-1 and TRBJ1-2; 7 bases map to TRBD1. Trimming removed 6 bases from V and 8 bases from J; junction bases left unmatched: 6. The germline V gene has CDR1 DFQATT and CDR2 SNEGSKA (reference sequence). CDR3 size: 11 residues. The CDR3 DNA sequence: TGCAGTGCCCTGACAGGGATCGGCTACACCTTC. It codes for CSALTGIGYTF.

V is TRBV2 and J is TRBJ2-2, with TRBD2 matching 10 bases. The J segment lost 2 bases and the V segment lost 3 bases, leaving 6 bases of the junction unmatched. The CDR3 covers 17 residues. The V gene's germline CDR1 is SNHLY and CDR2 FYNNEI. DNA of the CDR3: TGTGCCAGCAGTGAGCCCTCTAGCGGGAGTAACACCGGGGAGCTGTTTTTT. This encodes CASSEPSSGSNTGELFF.

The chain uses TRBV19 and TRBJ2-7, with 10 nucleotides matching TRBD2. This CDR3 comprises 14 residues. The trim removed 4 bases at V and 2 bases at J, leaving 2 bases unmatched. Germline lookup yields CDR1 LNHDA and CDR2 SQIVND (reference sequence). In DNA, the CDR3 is TGTGCCAGTAGTAGCCTAGCGGGAGCCTACGAGCAGTACTTC. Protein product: CASSSLAGAYEQYF. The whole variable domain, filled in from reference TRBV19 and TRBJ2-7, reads DGGITQSPKYLFRKEGQNVTLSCEQNLNHDAMYWYRQDPGQGLRLIYYSQIVNDFQKGDIAEGYSVSREKKESFPLTVTSAQKNPTAFYLCASSSLAGAYEQYFGPGTRLTVT.

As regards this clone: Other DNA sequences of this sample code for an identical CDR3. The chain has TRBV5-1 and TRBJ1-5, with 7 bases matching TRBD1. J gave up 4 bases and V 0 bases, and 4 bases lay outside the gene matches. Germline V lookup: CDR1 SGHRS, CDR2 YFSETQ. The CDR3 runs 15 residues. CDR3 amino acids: CASSLVPGGNQPQHF. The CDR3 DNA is TGCGCCAGCAGCTTGGTGCCAGGGGGAAATCAGCCCCAGCATTTT.

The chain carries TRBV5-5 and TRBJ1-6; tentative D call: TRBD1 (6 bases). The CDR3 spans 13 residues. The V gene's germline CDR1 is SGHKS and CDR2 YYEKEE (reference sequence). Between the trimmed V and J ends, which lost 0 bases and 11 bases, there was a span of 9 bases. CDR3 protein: CASSLVGQAPLHF. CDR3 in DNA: TGTGCCAGCAGCTTGGTGGGACAAGCACCCCTCCACTTT.

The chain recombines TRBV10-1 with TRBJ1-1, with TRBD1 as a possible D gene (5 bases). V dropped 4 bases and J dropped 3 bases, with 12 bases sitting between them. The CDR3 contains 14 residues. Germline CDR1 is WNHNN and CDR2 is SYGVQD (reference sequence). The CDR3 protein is CASSGEGRHTEAFF. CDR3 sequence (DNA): TGCGCCAGCAGTGGAGAGGGGAGGCACACTGAAGCTTTCTTT.

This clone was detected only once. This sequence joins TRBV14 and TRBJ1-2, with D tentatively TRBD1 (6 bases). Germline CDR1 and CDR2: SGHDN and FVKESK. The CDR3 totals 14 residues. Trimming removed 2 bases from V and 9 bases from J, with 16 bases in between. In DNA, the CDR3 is TGTGCCAGCAGCCAAAACACAGGGTATGCGAGCTACACCTTC. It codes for CASSQNTGYASYTF.

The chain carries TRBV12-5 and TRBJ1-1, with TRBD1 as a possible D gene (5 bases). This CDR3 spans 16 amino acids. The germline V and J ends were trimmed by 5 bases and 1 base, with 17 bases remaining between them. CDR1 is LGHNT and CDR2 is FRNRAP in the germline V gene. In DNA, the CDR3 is TGTGCTAGTGGTCGCGCCTTGGGGCCTGGGAACACTGAAGCTTTCTTT. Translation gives CASGRALGPGNTEAFF.

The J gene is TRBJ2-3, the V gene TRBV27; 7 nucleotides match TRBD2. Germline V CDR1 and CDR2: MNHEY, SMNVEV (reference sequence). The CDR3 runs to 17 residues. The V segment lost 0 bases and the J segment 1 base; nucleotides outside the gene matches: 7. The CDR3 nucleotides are TGTGCCAGCAGTTTATCGCAAGCGGGGTCCCGCACAGATACGCAGTATTTT. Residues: CASSLSQAGSRTDTQYF.

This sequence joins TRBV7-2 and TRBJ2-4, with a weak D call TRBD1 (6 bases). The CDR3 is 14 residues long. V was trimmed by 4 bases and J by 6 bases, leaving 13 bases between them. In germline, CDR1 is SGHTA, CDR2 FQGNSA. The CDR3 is CASSSAQGGNIQYF. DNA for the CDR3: TGTGCCAGCAGCTCGGCACAGGGTGGAAACATTCAGTACTTC.

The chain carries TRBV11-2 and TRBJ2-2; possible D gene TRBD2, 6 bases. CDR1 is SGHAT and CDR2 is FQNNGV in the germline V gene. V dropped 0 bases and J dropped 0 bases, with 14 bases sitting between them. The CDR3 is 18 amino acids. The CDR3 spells CASSLDPPGSANTGELFF. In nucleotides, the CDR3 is TGTGCCAGCAGCTTAGATCCGCCCGGGAGCGCGAACACCGGGGAGCTGTTTTTT. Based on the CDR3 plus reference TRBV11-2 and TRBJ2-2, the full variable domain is EAGVAQSPRYKIIEKRQSVAFWCNPISGHATLYWYQQILGQGPKLLIQFQNNGVVDDSQLPKDRFSAERLKGVDSTLKIQPAKLEDSAVYLCASSLDPPGSANTGELFFGEGSRLTVL.

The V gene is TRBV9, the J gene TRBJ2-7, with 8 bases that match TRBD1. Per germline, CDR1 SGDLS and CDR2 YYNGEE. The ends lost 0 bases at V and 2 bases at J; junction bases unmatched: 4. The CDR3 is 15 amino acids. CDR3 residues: CASSVGQGKPYEQYF. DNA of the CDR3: TGTGCCAGCAGCGTAGGACAGGGGAAACCCTACGAGCAGTACTTC.

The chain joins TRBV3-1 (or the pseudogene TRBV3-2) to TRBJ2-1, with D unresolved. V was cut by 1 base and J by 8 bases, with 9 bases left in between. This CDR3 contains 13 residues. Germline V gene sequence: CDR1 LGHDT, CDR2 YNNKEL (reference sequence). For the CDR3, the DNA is TGTGCCAGCAGCCAAGCCGGTGCCCATGAGCAGTTCTTC. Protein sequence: CASSQAGAHEQFF.

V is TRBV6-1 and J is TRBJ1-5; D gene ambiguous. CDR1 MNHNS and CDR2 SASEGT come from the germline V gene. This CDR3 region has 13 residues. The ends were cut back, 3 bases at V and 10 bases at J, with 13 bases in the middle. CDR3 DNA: TGTGCCAGCAGTGAGGGAGGTAATCTACCCCAGCATTTT. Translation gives CASSEGGNLPQHF.

The CDR3 loop reads CASSDRVNTDTEAFF. The CDR3 region has the DNA TGTGCCAGCAGTGACAGGGTTAATACGGACACTGAAGCTTTCTTT. The chain recombines TRBV28 with TRBJ1-1, with 7 bases lining up with TRBD1. CDR1 and CDR2 from the germline V gene are MDHEN and SYDVKM. The CDR3 consists of 15 residues. After removal of 5 bases from V and 3 bases from J, the junction contained 9 bases not matched to a gene.

As DNA, the CDR3 is TGTGCCAGCAGGGACAGGGAGGTTCTTCAGACCCAGTACTTC. Translated, it gives CASRDREVLQTQYF. This rearrangement joins TRBV28 to TRBJ2-5; TRBD1 aligns across 8 bases. Germline CDR1 MDHEN, CDR2 SYDVKM. The trim removed 6 bases at V and 6 bases at J, leaving 9 bases unmatched. This CDR3 region has 14 residues.

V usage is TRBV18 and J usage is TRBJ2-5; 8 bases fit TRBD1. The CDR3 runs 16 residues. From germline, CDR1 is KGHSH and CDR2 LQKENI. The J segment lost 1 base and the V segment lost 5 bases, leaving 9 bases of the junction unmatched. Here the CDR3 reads CASSTDRAEIQETQYF. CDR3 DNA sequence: TGTGCCAGCTCAACGGACAGGGCAGAGATCCAAGAGACCCAGTACTTC.

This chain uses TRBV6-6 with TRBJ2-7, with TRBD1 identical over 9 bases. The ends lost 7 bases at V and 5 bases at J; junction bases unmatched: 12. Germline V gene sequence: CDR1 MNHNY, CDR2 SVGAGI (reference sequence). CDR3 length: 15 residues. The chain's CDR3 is CASTPRGQGRNEQYF. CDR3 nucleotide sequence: TGTGCCAGCACCCCCCGGGGACAGGGCCGCAACGAGCAGTACTTC.

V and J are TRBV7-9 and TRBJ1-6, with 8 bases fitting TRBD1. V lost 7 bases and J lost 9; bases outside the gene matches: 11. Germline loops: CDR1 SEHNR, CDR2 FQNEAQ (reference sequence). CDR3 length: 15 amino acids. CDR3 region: CASKAQDRATSPLHF. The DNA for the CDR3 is TGTGCCAGCAAGGCCCAGGACAGGGCGACTTCACCCCTCCACTTT.

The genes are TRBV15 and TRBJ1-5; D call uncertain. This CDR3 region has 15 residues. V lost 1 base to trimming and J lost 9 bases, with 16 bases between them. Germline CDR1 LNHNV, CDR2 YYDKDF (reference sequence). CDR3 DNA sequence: TGTGCCACCAGCAGAGGGGCAGACCGCGCCAGGCCCCAGCATTTT. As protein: CATSRGADRARPQHF.

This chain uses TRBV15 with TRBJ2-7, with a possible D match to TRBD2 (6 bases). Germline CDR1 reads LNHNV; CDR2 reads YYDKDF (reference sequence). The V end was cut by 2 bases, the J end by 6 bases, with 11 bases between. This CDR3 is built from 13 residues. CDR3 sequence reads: CATSRNRGGEQYF. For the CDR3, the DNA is TGTGCCACCAGCAGAAATCGGGGAGGCGAGCAGTACTTC.